This T cell receptor beta chain originates from a study of cytomegalovirus exposure and HLA in healthy donors. As concerns this clone: Its antigen is unidentified.

CDR3 length equals 14 residues. J was trimmed by 6 bases and V by 8 bases; bases with no gene match: 8. The germline CDR1 and CDR2 sequences are LNHDA and SQIVND (reference sequence). Study results and limitations: Another analysis was done later, and it associated fewer than 20,000 TCR beta sequences with HLA alleles at 0.05 false discovery rate. Most TCRs appeared rarely, but some public TCRs recurred in many donors.

With 60 Vbeta and 13 Jbeta primers, the PCR was carried out. Generated by immunoSEQ multiplex PCR, the TCRdb table keeps only in-frame clones and is missing some. The sample yields hundreds of thousands of clones, about 89% seen once. The source material was PBMCs. This chain links TRBV19 with TRBJ2-2; 8 bases agree with TRBD2. The TCR was taken from a woman under 30 in good health and CMV-seronegative. The CDR3 DNA reads as TGTGCCAGTCTCCGAACGGGGGGGGCCGGGGAGCTGTTTTTT. Protein sequence: CASLRTGGAGELFF.